This T cell receptor beta chain derives from a study of blood T cells in healthy people across ages. Then a second PCR, running roughly 7 to 11 cycles, was carried out with a sample-barcoded 5' primer and a J-beta primer mix. Each CDR3 protein is one row after TCRdb ran MiXCR on the 5' RACE reads. The table shows around 780,000 distinct CDR3 sequences, with 20% to 30% occurring only once. This clonotype has a handful of counts. Trimming removed 0 bases at V and 6 bases at J, with 14 bases between. CDR1 is MNHEY, CDR2 SVGAGI, per germline. The CDR3 runs 15 residues. A further study also used this sample, focusing on T cells of mothers and their children.

The receptor's source is a boy under 18 in good health. V usage is TRBV6-5 and J usage is TRBJ1-2, with TRBD1 as a possible D gene (6 bases). The sample consisted of blood. In nucleotides, the CDR3 is TGTGCCAGCAGTTACTCGAAACAGGGATGGAATGGCTACACCTTC. It yields the protein CASSYSKQGWNGYTF.